This T cell receptor (beta chain) stems from a study of immune evolution from preneoplasia to lung adenocarcinoma. The study's findings and limits: Top clone frequencies peaked in normal lung, apparently declining through invasive adenocarcinoma. Clonality was highest in normal lung, lower in later-stage lesions apparently.

Details on this clone: Its specificity is unknown.

Germline V lookup: CDR1 SGDLS, CDR2 YYNGEE. V was shortened by 4 bases and J by 5 bases, with 15 bases between the two germline ends. There are 14 residues in the CDR3. Premalignant or tumor cells were enriched by macro-dissection after pathologic assessment. Some clones are missing from TCRdb's copy, which holds only in-frame ones; the method was immunoSEQ multiplex PCR. The sample shows 13,000 to 15,000 clones, roughly 80% of them seen only once. The sequenced sample consisted of FFPE minimally invasive lung adenocarcinoma tissue. The V gene is TRBV9, the J gene TRBJ1-2; D is perhaps TRBD1 (5 bases). This receptor was taken from a person aged 55-79 years with lung adenocarcinoma. The CDR3 here is CASSPFQGRYGYTF. For the CDR3, the DNA is TGTGCCAGCAGCCCTTTTCAGGGAAGGTATGGCTACACCTTC.